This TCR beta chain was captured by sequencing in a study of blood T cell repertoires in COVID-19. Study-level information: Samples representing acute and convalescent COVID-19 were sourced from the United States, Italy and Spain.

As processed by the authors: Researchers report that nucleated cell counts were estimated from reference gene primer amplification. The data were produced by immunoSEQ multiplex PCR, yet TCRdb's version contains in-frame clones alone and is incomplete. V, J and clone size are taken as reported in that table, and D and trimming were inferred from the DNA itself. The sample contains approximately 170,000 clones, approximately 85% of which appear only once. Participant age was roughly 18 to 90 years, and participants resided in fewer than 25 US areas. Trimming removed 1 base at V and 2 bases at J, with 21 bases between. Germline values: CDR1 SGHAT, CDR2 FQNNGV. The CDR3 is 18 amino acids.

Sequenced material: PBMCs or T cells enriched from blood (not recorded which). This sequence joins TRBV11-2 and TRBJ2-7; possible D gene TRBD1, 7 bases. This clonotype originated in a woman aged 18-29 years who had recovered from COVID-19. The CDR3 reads CASSLASTGDSRAYEQYF. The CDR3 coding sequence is TGTGCCAGCAGCTTAGCCTCAACGGGGGACAGCCGAGCCTACGAGCAGTACTTC.